This T cell receptor (beta chain) stems from a study of cytomegalovirus exposure and HLA in healthy donors. A multiplex PCR was run with 60 Vbeta primers and 13 Jbeta primers. Libraries were prepared by immunoSEQ multiplex PCR; TCRdb keeps only in-frame clonotypes and omits some of them. The sample includes approximately 120,000 clones, roughly 81% of them seen just once. V was clipped by 5 bases and J by 11 bases; unmatched bases: 5. CDR1 and CDR2 from the germline V gene are KGHSH and LQKENI. The CDR3 covers 12 residues. The donors were healthy bone marrow donors. Material for sequencing was PBMCs. The sequence was obtained from a woman in her twenties or thirties in good health and CMV-seronegative. The chain carries TRBV18 and TRBJ2-1; TRBD1 matches 8 bases. CDR3 residues: CASSADRGQQFF. The CDR3 DNA reads TGTGCCAGCTCAGCCGACAGGGGACAGCAGTTCTTC. Full variable domain (rest looked up from reference TRBV18 and TRBJ2-1): NAGVMQNPRHLVRRRGQEARLRCSPMKGHSHVYWYRQLPEEGLKFMVYLQKENIIDESGMPKERFSAEFPKEGPSILRIQQVVRGDSAAYFCASSADRGQQFFGPGTRLTVL.